The next 26 T cell receptor beta chains were all read from a single sample in a study of tissue T cells after allogeneic stem cell transplantation. Repertoires were generated with immunoSEQ multiplex PCR, while TCRdb's copy carries only in-frame clones and drops some. The sample carries about 2,900 clones, roughly 43% recorded once. The time point: mouse harvest day 14 after allogeneic transplant. The graft held 10^6 splenic CD5+ T cells and 10^7 T-cell-depleted bone marrow cells. The sample was gut tissue. The receptors originated from a female BALB/c mouse given C57BL/6 T cells with graft-versus-host disease after an allogeneic hematopoietic cell transplant.

This clone has only a few counts. Gene names refer to mouse genes. With the read ending 1 residue before the CDR3 end, the germline J gene is used to fill in that end. The chain couples TRBV26 to TRBJ1-2, with TRBD1 as a possible D gene (6 bases). CDR3 length: 12 residues. V was pared by 6 bases and J by 4 bases, with 9 bases between. Germline V gives CDR1 KGHPV, CDR2 FQNQEV (reference sequence). The chain's CDR3 is CASSPGVSDYTF. Incomplete CDR3 DNA: TGTGCCAGCAGCCCAGGGGTCTCCGACTACACC. The full variable domain, its missing parts supplied by reference TRBV26 and TRBJ1-2, is NSKVIQTPRYLVKGQGQKAKMRCIPEKGHPVVFWYQQNKNNEFKFLINFQNQEVLQQIDMTEKRFSAECPSNSPCSLEIQSSEAGDSALYLCASSPGVSDYTFGSGTRLLVI.

By share, this clone ranks as medium-sized. Gene names and germline match the mouse. Read sequence stops 1 residue before the CDR3 end, and the germline J gene provides the missing end. The chain couples TRBV13-2 to TRBJ1-4, with TRBD1 as a possible D gene (5 bases). Trimming pared 3 bases from V and 4 bases from J, leaving 10 bases between. CDR1 and CDR2 from the germline V gene are NNHNN and SYGAGS (reference sequence). The CDR3 loop spans 14 amino acids. Partial CDR3 DNA: TGTGCCAGCGGTGGGCGGACAAACAACGAAAGATTATTT. Protein product: CASGGRTNNERLF. The full-length CDR3 reads as CASGGRTNNERLFF.

Worth noting for this clone: Gene names are mouse gene names. The read halts 1 residue ahead of the CDR3 end, with the missing end drawn from the germline J gene. V usage is TRBV3 and J usage is TRBJ2-5, with 9 bases identical to TRBD1. The V and J ends lost 4 bases and 6 bases, in that order; junction bases with no gene match: 5. Germline values: CDR1 SNHLY, CDR2 FYNGKV (reference sequence). This CDR3 has 14 residues. This chain's CDR3 is CASSYGTGRDTQYF. Partial CDR3 DNA: TGTGCCAGCAGCTATGGGACAGGGCGGGACACCCAGTAC.

Concerning this clone: Gene names are the mouse ones. The CDR3 extends 1 residue past the end of the read, so its final part is completed from the germline J gene. This chain links TRBV26 with TRBJ1-6; 8 bases fit TRBD1. TRBJ1-6 is known as an ORF, though its function is uncertain. Germline trimming cut 4 bases from V and 4 bases from J; bases unmatched to any gene: 0. The CDR3 is 14 residues long. Germline CDR1 is KGHPV and CDR2 is FQNQEV (reference sequence). CDR3 DNA (partial): TGTGCCAGCAGTCGACAGGGGTATAATTCGCCCCTCTAC. This translates into CASSRQGYNSPLY. In full, the CDR3 reads CASSRQGYNSPLYF.

Of note for this clone: Gene names and germline refer to mouse. The CDR3 end lies 1 residue beyond the end of the read and is filled in from the germline J gene. The gene calls are TRBV12-1 and TRBJ2-7; 10 nucleotides match TRBD2. Germline lookup yields CDR1 SGHSN and CDR2 HYEKVE. Unmatched junction bases numbered 3, after V lost 2 bases and J lost 6 bases. This CDR3 region has 13 residues. This CDR3 is CASSPWTGGEQYF. The part of the CDR3 DNA that was read is TGTGCCAGCTCTCCCTGGACTGGGGGTGAACAGTAC.

This clone is judged medium-sized. Any gene name here is a mouse gene name. The CDR3 end is not reached by the read, which stops 1 residue before it; the germline J gene fills it in. The rearrangement uses TRBV26 and TRBJ2-7, with 8 bases matching TRBD1. Germline values: CDR1 KGHPV, CDR2 FQNQEV (reference sequence). There are 15 residues in the CDR3. Trimming at V came to 4 bases and at J to 1 base, leaving 6 bases not matched to a gene. CDR3 bases read: TGTGCCAGCAGTCGTCCCGGGACAGGATCCTATGAACAGTAC. Residues: CASSRPGTGSYEQY. The entire CDR3 is CASSRPGTGSYEQYF.

In its sample, this clone was seen once. Mouse germline and gene names are used. The read gets to within 1 residue of the CDR3 end, and the germline J gene fills in the rest. The same CDR3 can be traced to other DNA sequences in this sample. The V and J genes are TRBV26 and TRBJ1-1; a possible D gene is TRBD1 (5 bases). The CDR3 has 13 amino acids. Germline values: CDR1 KGHPV, CDR2 FQNQEV (reference sequence). Trimming cost V 3 bases and J 0 bases, with 5 bases left between them. CDR3 DNA, as far as it was read: TGTGCCAGCAGTCTACAGGCAAACACAGAAGTCTTC. Encoded protein: CASSLQANTEVF. The entire CDR3 protein is CASSLQANTEVFF.

Sample share makes this clone large. Mouse names are used for the genes. The read stops 1 residue short of the end of the CDR3; the missing end is completed from the germline J gene. The rearrangement joins TRBV31 to TRBJ2-4, with 10 positions matching TRBD2. J was trimmed by 0 bases and V by 1 base; bases with no gene match: 4. The CDR3 covers 16 residues. Germline loops: CDR1 GKSSPN, CDR2 SITVG. The CDR3 region is CAWSPGLGTSQNTLYF. Partial CDR3 DNA: TGTGCCTGGAGTCCGGGACTGGGGACTAGTCAAAACACCTTGTAC.

This clone turned up a few times. Any gene name here is a mouse gene name. Read data end 1 residue before the CDR3 end; the end is taken from the germline J gene. The chain carries TRBV23 and TRBJ1-3; no check of the table's D call, TRBD1, against the DNA was made. CDR1 and CDR2 (germline): KGHTA, FQNQQP. This CDR3 contains 15 residues. Partial CDR3 DNA: TGCTCCAGCAGTCAATCCGGGACACATGGAAATACGCTCTAT. It yields the protein CSSSQSGTHGNTLY. The complete CDR3 protein is CSSSQSGTHGNTLYF.

Remarks on this clone: Gene names refer to mouse genes. The read halts 1 residue ahead of the CDR3 end, with the missing end drawn from the germline J gene. J is TRBJ1-5 and V is TRBV26; TRBD1 is a possible D gene (6 bases). CDR1 is KGHPV and CDR2 is FQNQEV in the germline V gene (reference sequence). V was clipped by 4 bases and J by 3 bases, with 13 bases between them. This CDR3 contains 15 residues. The sequenced part of the CDR3 DNA is TGTGCCAGCAGTCCTCCGGGACACCTCAACCAGGCTCCGCTT. Amino acids: CASSPPGHLNQAPL. The CDR3 in its entirety is CASSPPGHLNQAPLF.

This clone is deemed large (0.1 to 1%). These gene names are mouse names. The read ends 1 residue early relative to the CDR3; the germline J gene fills the gap. J is TRBJ2-4 and V is TRBV26; D not certain. CDR1 KGHPV and CDR2 FQNQEV come from the germline V gene (reference sequence). This CDR3 comprises 12 residues. V shed 6 bases and J shed 0 bases, with 4 bases lying between them. The CDR3 region is CASRESQNTLYF. The DNA read from the CDR3 is TGTGCCAGCAGGGAAAGTCAAAACACCTTGTAC.

For this clone: Only one base separates this from a far larger clonotype, so it likely reflects a read error. Gene names are mouse gene names. Sequencing ends 1 residue short of the CDR3 end; the germline J gene provides the rest. This same CDR3 is encoded by further DNA sequences in the sample. The chain uses TRBV19 and TRBJ2-7; a weak D match, TRBD2 (6 bases). CDR1 is FNHDT, CDR2 SITEND, per germline (reference sequence). The CDR3 covers 14 residues. Trimming cost V 1 base and J 3 bases, with 11 bases left between them. CDR3 in amino acids: CASSIRAGGYEQYF. The part of the CDR3 DNA that was read is TGTGCCAGCAGTATACGGGCGGGGGGCTATGAACAGTAC.

With respect to this clone: Gene names are mouse gene names. CDR3 residues: CASSPDWGSYEQYF. The part of the CDR3 DNA that was read is TGTGCCAGCTCTCCTGACTGGGGCTCCTATGAACAGTAC. This chain uses TRBV12-2 with TRBJ2-7; TRBD2 matches at 8 bases. The read stops 1 residue short of the end of the CDR3; the missing end is completed from the germline J gene. From germline, CDR1 is SGHLS and CDR2 HYDKME. The CDR3 is 14 amino acids. With 2 bases clipped from V and 0 bases from J, the junction kept 2 bases outside the gene matches.

The sample holds one count of this clone. Gene names and germline refer to mouse. The read halts 1 residue ahead of the CDR3 end, with the missing end drawn from the germline J gene. The gene calls are TRBV5 and TRBJ2-1; TRBD2 aligns across 12 bases. The CDR3 is 16 amino acids. With 0 bases clipped from V and 5 bases from J, the junction kept 2 bases outside the gene matches. Germline V gene lookup returns CDR1 LGHNA and CDR2 YNLKQL (reference sequence). The DNA read from the CDR3 is TGTGCCAGCAGCCAAGAAGGGGACTGGGGGGATGCTGAGCAGTTC. This codes for CASSQEGDWGDAEQF. The complete CDR3 reads CASSQEGDWGDAEQFF.

On this clone: Gene names denote mouse genes. CDR3 sequence: CTCSAPGTGEDTQYF. CDR3 bases read: TGCACCTGCAGTGCCCCCGGGACTGGGGAAGACACCCAGTAC. The chain joins TRBV1 to TRBJ2-5; 10 bases map to TRBD2. Coverage ceases 1 residue before the CDR3 finishes, and the germline J gene fills in the end. Germline V gene lookup returns CDR1 NSQYPW and CDR2 LRSPGD (reference sequence). The CDR3 runs 15 residues. The trim removed 3 bases at V and 4 bases at J, leaving 4 bases unmatched.

About this clone itself: Mouse germline and gene names are used. Read sequence stops 1 residue before the CDR3 end, and the germline J gene provides the missing end. The rearrangement uses TRBV3 and TRBJ2-2, with 8 bases aligning to TRBD2. The germline V gene encodes CDR1 SNHLY and CDR2 FYNGKV (reference sequence). V dropped 5 bases and J dropped 4; count of bases not matched to a gene: 3. The length of the CDR3 is 14 residues. CDR3 sequence: CASSLGLGTGQLYF. The part of the CDR3 DNA that was read is TGTGCCAGCAGCCTCGGACTGGGCACCGGGCAGCTCTAC.

About this clone: Germline and genes here are mouse. The read ends 1 residue before the CDR3 terminus; that terminus is restored from the germline J gene. The chain employs TRBV13-1 and TRBJ2-5; D possibly corresponds to TRBD2 (5 bases). With 1 base removed from V and 2 bases from J, the gap between germline ends came to 8 bases. Per germline, CDR1 NSHNY and CDR2 SYGAGN. This CDR3 region has 14 residues. Incomplete CDR3 DNA: TGTGCCAGCAGTGATCCGGACTTCCAAGACACCCAGTAC. This gives the protein CASSDPDFQDTQY. The complete CDR3 protein is CASSDPDFQDTQYF.

Comments on this clone: Mouse gene names apply. The read terminates 1 residue before the CDR3 end, so the remaining end is supplied by the germline J gene. The chain has TRBV29 and TRBJ1-1; TRBD1 is a possible D gene (5 bases). The V end was cut by 2 bases, the J end by 4 bases, with 11 bases between. The germline gives CDR1 MSHET, CDR2 SYDVDS. This CDR3 is 14 amino acids long. CDR3 amino acids: CASSLIGRGTEVFF. CDR3 bases read: TGTGCTAGCAGTTTAATCGGGAGGGGCACAGAAGTCTTC.

Comment on this clone: Gene labels here are mouse ones. The CDR3 goes on 1 residue after the read ends, and that part is filled in from the germline J gene. J is TRBJ2-5 and V is TRBV26; 8 bases fit TRBD1. Per germline, CDR1 KGHPV and CDR2 FQNQEV (reference sequence). V trimming: 5 bases; J trimming: 6 bases; junction bases outside the gene matches: 4. This CDR3 contains 13 residues. CDR3 sequence: CASSSGGADTQYF. CDR3 DNA, as far as it was read: TGTGCCAGCAGTTCAGGGGGCGCGGACACCCAGTAC.

With regard to this clone: Genes and germline come from the mouse. The CDR3 loop reads CSSSPGNYEQYF. Incomplete CDR3 DNA: TGCTCCAGCAGTCCTGGGAACTATGAACAGTAC. The V and J genes are TRBV23 and TRBJ2-7; the DNA was not compared with TRBD2, the D call given in the table. The CDR3 end lies 1 residue beyond the end of the read and is filled in from the germline J gene. Germline assignment: CDR1 KGHTA and CDR2 FQNQQP. This CDR3 spans 12 amino acids.

Note on this clone: Gene names are the mouse ones. The read ends 1 residue shy of where the CDR3 ends; the end is completed using the germline J gene. The chain joins TRBV26 to TRBJ2-5, with D uncertain. This CDR3 comprises 11 residues. The germline V gene has CDR1 KGHPV and CDR2 FQNQEV (reference sequence). V dropped 6 bases and J dropped 2 bases, with 3 bases sitting between them. The covered CDR3 bases are TGTGCCAGCAGCCGCCAAGACACCCAGTAC. Protein product: CASSRQDTQY. In full, the CDR3 is CASSRQDTQYF. Drawing the rest from reference TRBV26 and TRBJ2-5, the complete variable domain is NSKVIQTPRYLVKGQGQKAKMRCIPEKGHPVVFWYQQNKNNEFKFLINFQNQEVLQQIDMTEKRFSAECPSNSPCSLEIQSSEAGDSALYLCASSRQDTQYFGPGTRLLVL.

A remark on this clone: Gene names and germline match the mouse. The CDR3 here is CASSPGTPQDTQYF. CDR3 DNA (partial): TGTGCCAGCAGTCCCGGGACACCCCAAGACACCCAGTAC. The J gene is TRBJ2-5, the V gene TRBV26; the D gene is possibly TRBD1 (6 bases). The read finishes 1 residue shy of the CDR3 end, and the germline J gene is used to complete it. The CDR3 is made up of 14 amino acids. V dropped 4 bases and J dropped 2 bases, with 10 bases sitting between them. Germline values: CDR1 KGHPV, CDR2 FQNQEV (reference sequence).

By proportion, this clone is medium-sized. Mouse germline and gene names are used. Read data end 1 residue before the CDR3 end; the end is taken from the germline J gene. The V gene is TRBV3, the J gene TRBJ2-7; 8 nucleotides match TRBD2. The CDR3 runs to 15 residues. CDR1 is SNHLY, CDR2 FYNGKV, per germline (reference sequence). V shed 5 bases and J 0 bases; nucleotides not matched to a gene: 6. The CDR3 sequence: CASSLRLGSSYEQYF. Incomplete CDR3 DNA: TGTGCCAGCAGCCTACGACTGGGGAGCTCCTATGAACAGTAC. The complete variable domain, with remaining parts taken from reference TRBV3 and TRBJ2-7, reads GPKVLQIPSHQIIDMGQMVTLNCDPVSNHLYFYWYKQILGQQMEFLVNFYNGKVMEKSKLFKDQFSVERPDGSYFTLKIQPTALEDSAVYFCASSLRLGSSYEQYFGPGTRLTVL.

With regard to this clone: The gene symbols are mouse symbols. The read ends 1 residue shy of where the CDR3 ends; the end is completed using the germline J gene. The V gene is TRBV26, the J gene TRBJ2-2; no clear D. Trimming removed 4 bases at V and 1 base at J, with 7 bases between. The CDR3 runs 14 residues. Germline CDR1 reads KGHPV; CDR2 reads FQNQEV (reference sequence). This CDR3 reads CASSPELNTGQLYF. The sequenced part of the CDR3 DNA is TGTGCCAGCAGTCCGGAATTAAACACCGGGCAGCTCTAC. Complete variable domain (other parts from reference TRBV26 and TRBJ2-2): NSKVIQTPRYLVKGQGQKAKMRCIPEKGHPVVFWYQQNKNNEFKFLINFQNQEVLQQIDMTEKRFSAECPSNSPCSLEIQSSEAGDSALYLCASSPELNTGQLYFGEGSKLTVL.

As concerns this clone: Gene names refer to mouse genes. The read is 1 residue too short to cover the CDR3 end, so that end is filled in from the germline J gene. J is TRBJ2-2 and V is TRBV26; a weak D match, TRBD1 (6 bases). Trimming pared 4 bases from V and 2 bases from J, leaving 8 bases between. Germline values: CDR1 KGHPV, CDR2 FQNQEV (reference sequence). The length of the CDR3 is 14 residues. The sequenced part of the CDR3 DNA is TGTGCCAGCAGTCCGGGACATAACACCGGGCAGCTCTAC. Amino acids: CASSPGHNTGQLY. The full CDR3 protein reads CASSPGHNTGQLYF.

In regard to this clone: Genes here carry mouse names. The CDR3 goes on 1 residue after the read ends, and that part is filled in from the germline J gene. The chain has TRBV26 and TRBJ2-7; 7 bases are a match to TRBD2. The germline V gene encodes CDR1 KGHPV and CDR2 FQNQEV (reference sequence). Germline trimming cut 0 bases from V and 2 bases from J; bases unmatched to any gene: 1. This CDR3 contains 14 residues. Here the CDR3 reads CASSLSLGPYEQYF. The sequenced part of the CDR3 DNA is TGTGCCAGCAGTCTGTCACTGGGGCCCTATGAACAGTAC.